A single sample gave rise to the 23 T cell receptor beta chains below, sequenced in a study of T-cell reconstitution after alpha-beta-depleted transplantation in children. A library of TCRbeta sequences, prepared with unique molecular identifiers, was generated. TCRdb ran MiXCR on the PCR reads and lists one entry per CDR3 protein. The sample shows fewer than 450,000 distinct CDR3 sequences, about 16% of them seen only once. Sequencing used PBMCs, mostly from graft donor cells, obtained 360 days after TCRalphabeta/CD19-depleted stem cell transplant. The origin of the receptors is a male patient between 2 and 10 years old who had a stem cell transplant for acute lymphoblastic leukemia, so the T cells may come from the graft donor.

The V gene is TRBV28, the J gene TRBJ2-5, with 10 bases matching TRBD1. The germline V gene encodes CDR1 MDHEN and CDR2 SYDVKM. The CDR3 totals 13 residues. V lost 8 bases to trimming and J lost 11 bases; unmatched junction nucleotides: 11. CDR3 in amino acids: CASGLPGQGFQYF. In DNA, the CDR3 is TGTGCCAGCGGGCTGCCGGGACAGGGGTTTCAGTACTTC. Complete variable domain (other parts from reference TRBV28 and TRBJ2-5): DVKVTQSSRYLVKRTGEKVFLECVQDMDHENMFWYRQDPGLGLRLIYFSYDVKMKEKGDIPEGYSVSREKKERFSLILESASTNQTSMYLCASGLPGQGFQYFGPGTRLLVL.

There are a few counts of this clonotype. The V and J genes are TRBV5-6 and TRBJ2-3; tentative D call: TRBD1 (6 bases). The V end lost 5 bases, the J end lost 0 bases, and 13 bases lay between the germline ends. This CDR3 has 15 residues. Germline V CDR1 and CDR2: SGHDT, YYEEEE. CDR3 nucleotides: TGTGCCAGCAGTTTAGGGACAAGAAGCACAGATACGCAGTATTTT. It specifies CASSLGTRSTDTQYF.

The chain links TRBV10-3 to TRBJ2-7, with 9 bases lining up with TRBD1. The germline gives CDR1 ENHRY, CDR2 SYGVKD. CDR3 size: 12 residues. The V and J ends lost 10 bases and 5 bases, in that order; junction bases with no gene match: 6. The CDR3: CASGTGRNEQYF. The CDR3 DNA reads TGTGCCAGTGGGACAGGGAGGAACGAGCAGTACTTC.

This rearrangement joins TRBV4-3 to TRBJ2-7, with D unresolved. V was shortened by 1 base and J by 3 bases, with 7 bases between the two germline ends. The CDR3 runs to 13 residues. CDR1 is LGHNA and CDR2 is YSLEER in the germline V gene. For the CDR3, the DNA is TGCGCCAGCAGCCAAGCAGCAGACTACGAGCAGTACTTC. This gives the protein CASSQAADYEQYF.

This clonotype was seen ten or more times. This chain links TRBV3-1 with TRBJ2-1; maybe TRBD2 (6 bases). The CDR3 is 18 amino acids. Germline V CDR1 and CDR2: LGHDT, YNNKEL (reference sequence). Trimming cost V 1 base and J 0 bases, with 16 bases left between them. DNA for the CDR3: TGTGCCAGCAGCCAAGGCAGCGGGTACGGTAGCTCCTACAATGAGCAGTTCTTC. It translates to CASSQGSGYGSSYNEQFF.

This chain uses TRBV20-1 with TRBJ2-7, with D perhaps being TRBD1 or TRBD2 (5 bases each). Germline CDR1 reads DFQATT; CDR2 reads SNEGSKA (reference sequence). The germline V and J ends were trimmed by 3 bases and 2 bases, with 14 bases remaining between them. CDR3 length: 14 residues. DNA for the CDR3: TGCAGTGCTAGGGGGCCTGGGGGAACCTACGAGCAGTACTTC. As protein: CSARGPGGTYEQYF.

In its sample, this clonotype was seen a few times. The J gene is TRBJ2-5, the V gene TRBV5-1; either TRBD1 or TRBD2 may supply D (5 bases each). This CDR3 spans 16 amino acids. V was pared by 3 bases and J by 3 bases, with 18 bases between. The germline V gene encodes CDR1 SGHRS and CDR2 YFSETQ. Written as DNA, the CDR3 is TGCGCCAGCAGCTCCGATCCGGGACGGATAGAAGAGACCCAGTACTTC. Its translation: CASSSDPGRIEETQYF.

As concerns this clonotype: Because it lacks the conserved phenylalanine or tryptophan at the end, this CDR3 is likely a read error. The CDR3 bases are TGTGCCAGCAGTTTTTCGTGGGTTAGCAATCAGCCCCAGCATTCT. Encoded protein: CASSFSWVSNQPQHS. The genes are TRBV28 and TRBJ1-5, with D hard to call. V gave up 3 bases and J gave up 0 bases, with 9 bases separating them. There are 15 residues in the CDR3. Germline CDR1 reads MDHEN; CDR2 reads SYDVKM.

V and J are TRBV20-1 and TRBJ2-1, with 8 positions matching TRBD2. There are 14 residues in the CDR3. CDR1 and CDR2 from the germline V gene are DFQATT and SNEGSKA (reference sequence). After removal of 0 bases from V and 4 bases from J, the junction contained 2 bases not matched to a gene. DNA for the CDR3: TGCAGTGCTAGAGAACCGGGGGGGTACAATGAGCAGTTCTTC. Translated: CSAREPGGYNEQFF.

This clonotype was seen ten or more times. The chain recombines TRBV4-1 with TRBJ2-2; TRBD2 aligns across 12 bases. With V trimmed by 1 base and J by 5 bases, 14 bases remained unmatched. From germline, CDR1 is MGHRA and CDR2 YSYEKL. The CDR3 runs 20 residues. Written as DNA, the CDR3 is TGCGCCAGCAGCCAAGTGTGGCTAGCGGGAGGGCCTGGGTTAACCGGGGAGCTGTTTTTT. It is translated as CASSQVWLAGGPGLTGELFF.

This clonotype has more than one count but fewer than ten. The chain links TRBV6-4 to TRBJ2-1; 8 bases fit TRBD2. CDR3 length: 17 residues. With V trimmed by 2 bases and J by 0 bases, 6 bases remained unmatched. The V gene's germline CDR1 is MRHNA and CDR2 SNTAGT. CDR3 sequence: CASSDPVSGSSYNEQFF. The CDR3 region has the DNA TGTGCCAGCAGTGACCCCGTGAGCGGGAGCTCCTACAATGAGCAGTTCTTC.

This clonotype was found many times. In DNA, the CDR3 is TGTGCCAGCAGCGGGGGACTAGTCCCTAATGAGCAGTTCTTC. It encodes CASSGGLVPNEQFF. The chain uses TRBV9 and TRBJ2-1; the match to TRBD2 covers 8 bases. In germline, CDR1 is SGDLS, CDR2 YYNGEE. With V trimmed by 3 bases and J by 7 bases, 6 bases remained unmatched. CDR3 length equals 14 residues.

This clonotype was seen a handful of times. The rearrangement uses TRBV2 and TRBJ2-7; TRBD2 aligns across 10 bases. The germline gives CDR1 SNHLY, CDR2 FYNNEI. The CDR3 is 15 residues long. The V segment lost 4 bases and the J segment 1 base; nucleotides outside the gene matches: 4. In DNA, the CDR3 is TGTGCCAGCAGTGGGACTAGCGGTCTTTCCTACGAGCAGTACTTC. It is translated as CASSGTSGLSYEQYF.

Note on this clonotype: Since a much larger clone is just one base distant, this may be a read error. The CDR3 region is CASSRGTGYEQYF. CDR3 DNA: TGTGCCAGCAGCCGCGGGACAGGCTACGAGCAGTACTTC. The V and J genes are TRBV12-3 or TRBV12-4 and TRBJ2-7, with 8 nucleotides matching TRBD1. CDR3 length equals 13 residues. With V trimmed by 6 bases and J by 3 bases, 4 bases remained unmatched.

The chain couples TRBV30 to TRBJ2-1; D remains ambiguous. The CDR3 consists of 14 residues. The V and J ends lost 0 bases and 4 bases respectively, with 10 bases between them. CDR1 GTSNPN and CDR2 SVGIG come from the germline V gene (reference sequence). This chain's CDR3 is CAWSVRASYNEQFF. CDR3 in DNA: TGTGCCTGGAGTGTACGGGCGTCGTACAATGAGCAGTTCTTC.

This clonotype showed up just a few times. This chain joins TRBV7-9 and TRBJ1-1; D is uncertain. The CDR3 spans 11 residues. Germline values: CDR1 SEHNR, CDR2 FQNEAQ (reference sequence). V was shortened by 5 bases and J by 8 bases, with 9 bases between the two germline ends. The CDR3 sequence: CASSPSVEAFF. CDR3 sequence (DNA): TGTGCCAGCAGCCCATCCGTGGAAGCTTTCTTT. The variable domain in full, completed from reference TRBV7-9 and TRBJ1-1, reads DTGVSQNPRHKITKRGQNVTFRCDPISEHNRLYWYRQTLGQGPEFLTYFQNEAQLEKSRLLSDRFSAERPKGSFSTLEIQRTEQGDSAMYLCASSPSVEAFFGQGTRLTVV.

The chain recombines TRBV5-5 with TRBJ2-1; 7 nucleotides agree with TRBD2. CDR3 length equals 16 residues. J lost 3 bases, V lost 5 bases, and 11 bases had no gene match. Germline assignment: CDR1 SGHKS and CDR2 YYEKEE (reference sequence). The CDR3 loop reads CASRASWGGNYNEQFF. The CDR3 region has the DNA TGTGCCAGCAGGGCCAGTTGGGGAGGGAACTACAATGAGCAGTTCTTC.

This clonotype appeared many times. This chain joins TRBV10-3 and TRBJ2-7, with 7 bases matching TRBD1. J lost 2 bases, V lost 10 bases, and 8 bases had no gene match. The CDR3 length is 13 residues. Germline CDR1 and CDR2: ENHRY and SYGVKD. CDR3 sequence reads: CASGQVFAYEQYF. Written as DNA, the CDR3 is TGTGCCAGCGGACAGGTCTTCGCCTACGAGCAGTACTTC.

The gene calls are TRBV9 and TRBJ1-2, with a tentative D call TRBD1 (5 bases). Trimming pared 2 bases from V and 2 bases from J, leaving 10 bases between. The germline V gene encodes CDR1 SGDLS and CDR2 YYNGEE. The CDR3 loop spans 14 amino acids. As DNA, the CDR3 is TGTGCCAGCAGCGTGGGGACCGCGAACTATGGCTACACCTTC. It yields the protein CASSVGTANYGYTF. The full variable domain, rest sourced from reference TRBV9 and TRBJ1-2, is DSGVTQTPKHLITATGQRVTLRCSPRSGDLSVYWYQQSLDQGLQFLIQYYNGEERAKGNILERFSAQQFPDLHSELNLSSLELGDSALYFCASSVGTANYGYTFGSGTRLTVV.

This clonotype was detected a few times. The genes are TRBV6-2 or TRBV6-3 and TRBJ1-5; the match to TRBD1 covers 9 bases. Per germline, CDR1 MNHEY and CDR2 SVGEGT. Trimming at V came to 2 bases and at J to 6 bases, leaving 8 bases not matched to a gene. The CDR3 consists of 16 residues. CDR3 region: CASSYKGTGRSQPQHF. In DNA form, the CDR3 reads TGTGCCAGCAGTTACAAGGGGACAGGGCGCAGTCAGCCCCAGCATTTT.

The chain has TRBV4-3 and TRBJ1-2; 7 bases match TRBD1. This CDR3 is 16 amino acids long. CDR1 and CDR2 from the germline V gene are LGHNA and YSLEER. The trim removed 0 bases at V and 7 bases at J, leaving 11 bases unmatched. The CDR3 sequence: CASSQDYAGTVSGYTF. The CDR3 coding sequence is TGCGCCAGCAGCCAAGATTACGCTGGGACAGTTTCTGGCTACACCTTC.

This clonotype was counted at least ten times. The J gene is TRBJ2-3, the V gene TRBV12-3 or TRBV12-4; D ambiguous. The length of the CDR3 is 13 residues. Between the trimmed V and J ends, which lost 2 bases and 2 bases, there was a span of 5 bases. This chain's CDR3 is CASSLWSTDTQYF. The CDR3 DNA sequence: TGTGCCAGCAGTTTATGGTCCACAGATACGCAGTATTTT.

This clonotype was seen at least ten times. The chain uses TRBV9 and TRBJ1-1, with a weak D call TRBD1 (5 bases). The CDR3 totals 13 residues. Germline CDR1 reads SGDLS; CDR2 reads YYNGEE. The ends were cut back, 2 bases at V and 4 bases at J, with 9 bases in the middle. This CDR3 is CASSVGTTTEAFF. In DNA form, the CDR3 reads TGTGCCAGCAGCGTCGGGACGACCACTGAAGCTTTCTTT.